Listed below are T cell receptor beta chains from one sample, sequenced in a study of blood T cell repertoires in COVID-19. Assay used: immunoSEQ multiplex PCR; TCRdb lists only in-frame clones, some missing. Of almost 85,000 clones in the sample, over 70% are singletons; the top ten hold 35% to 40%. Specimen: peripheral blood. These receptors were collected from a man of 80 years or more with active or convalescent COVID-19. Both conserved end residues are part of each CDR3. D genes are given only for firm matches. A row's size may be missing; if present it is once, few, many or a size class.

clone_size j_call d_call cdr3_length v_call cdr3_aa cdr3_nt
NA TRBJ1-6 NA 14 TRBV11-2 CASSLSGINSPLHF TGTGCCAGCAGCTTATCCGGGATTAATTCACCCCTCCACTTT
NA TRBJ1-6 TRBD1 14 TRBV9 CASSVEGADSPLHF TGTGCCAGCAGCGTCGAGGGGGCGGATTCACCCCTCCACTTT
NA TRBJ2-1 TRBD2 15 TRBV6-5 CASSYGVAGGNEQFF TGTGCCAGCAGTTACGGGGTAGCGGGGGGGAATGAGCAGTTCTTC
NA TRBJ2-3 NA 12 TRBV29-1 CSVESSTDTQYF TGCAGCGTTGAGTCGAGCACAGATACGCAGTATTTT
NA TRBJ2-7 NA 14 TRBV6-6 CASSSGVSSYEQYF TGTGCCAGCAGTTCAGGGGTGTCCTCCTACGAGCAGTACTTC
NA TRBJ2-1 NA 16 TRBV6-4 CASSDLGGAVPNEQFF TGTGCCAGCAGTGACTTAGGGGGGGCGGTCCCCAATGAGCAGTTCTTC
NA TRBJ1-2 TRBD1 15 TRBV7-2 CASKRSGTGAYGYTF TGTGCCAGCAAACGATCCGGGACAGGGGCCTATGGCTACACCTTC
NA TRBJ1-1 NA 15 TRBV7-8 CASSLVWQSGTEAFF TGTGCCAGCAGCTTAGTATGGCAGTCGGGCACTGAAGCTTTCTTT
NA TRBJ1-1 NA 14 TRBV19 CASSGQGTRTEAFF TGTGCCAGTAGTGGGCAGGGAACTCGCACTGAAGCTTTCTTT
NA TRBJ1-1 NA 13 TRBV6-6 CASSYFGGTEAFF TGTGCCAGCAGTTACTTTGGGGGGACTGAAGCTTTCTTT
NA TRBJ2-7 NA 15 TRBV12-2 CASRLVRGSSYEQYF TGTGCAAGTCGCTTAGTACGGGGGAGCTCTTACGAGCAGTACTTC
NA TRBJ1-2 NA 13 TRBV21-1 CASSPTGGGGYTF TGTGCCAGCAGTCCTACAGGGGGCGGAGGCTACACCTTC
NA TRBJ2-2 NA 16 TRBV5-4 CASSPPGQQNTGELFF TGTGCCAGCAGCCCGCCGGGACAACAGAACACCGGGGAGCTGTTTTTT
once TRBJ2-2 TRBD2 18 TRBV28 CASSLVGLAGGVAGELFF TGTGCCAGCAGTTTAGTGGGACTAGCGGGAGGAGTTGCCGGGGAGCTGTTTTTT
NA TRBJ2-3 NA 16 TRBV10-3 CAISQNQGGNTDTQYF TGTGCCATCAGCCAGAACCAGGGGGGTAACACAGATACGCAGTATTTT
NA TRBJ1-6 TRBD1 13 TRBV30 CAWTGQGASPLHF TGTGCCTGGACAGGACAGGGGGCTTCACCCCTCCACTTT
NA TRBJ1-2 TRBD1 16 TRBV14 CASSQVGQGAIYGYTF TGTGCCAGCAGCCAAGTCGGACAGGGGGCCATCTATGGCTACACCTTC
few TRBJ2-7 TRBD1 15 TRBV2 CASRKPGQGSYEQYF TGTGCCAGCAGAAAACCGGGACAGGGATCCTACGAGCAGTACTTC
NA TRBJ2-3 TRBD2 15 TRBV6-5 CASSLTSGNTDTQYF TGTGCCAGCAGCCTGACTAGCGGGAACACAGATACGCAGTATTTT
NA TRBJ2-1 TRBD2 15 TRBV18 CASSPRLAGGGEQFF TGTGCCAGCTCCCCCAGACTAGCGGGAGGGGGTGAGCAGTTCTTC
NA TRBJ2-5 TRBD1 17 TRBV18 CASSPAGTGFDRETQYF TGTGCCAGCTCACCCGCGGGGACAGGGTTCGACCGAGAGACCCAGTACTTC
NA TRBJ2-3 NA 16 TRBV28 CASSLPSGLRTDTQYF TGTGCCAGCAGTTTACCCTCAGGACTACGCACAGATACGCAGTATTTT
NA TRBJ1-6 TRBD1 16 TRBV7-8 CASSLELTTGLSPLHF TGTGCCAGCAGCTTAGAGCTTACGACAGGGCTTTCACCCCTCCACTTT
NA TRBJ1-1 NA 13 TRBV27 CASSLGAGTEAFF TGTGCCAGCAGTTTGGGGGCCGGGACTGAAGCTTTCTTT
NA TRBJ1-2 NA 16 TRBV7-2 CASSLGSEGRVYGYTF TGTGCCAGCAGCTTAGGATCGGAGGGCCGGGTCTATGGCTACACCTTC
NA TRBJ2-1 TRBD2 15 TRBV5-1 CASSLFGGGQNEQFF TGCGCCAGCAGCTTGTTTGGCGGGGGGCAAAATGAGCAGTTCTTC
NA TRBJ2-5 NA 14 TRBV7-3 CASSLNGVAETQYF TGTGCCAGCAGCTTAAACGGGGTGGCGGAGACCCAGTACTTC
NA TRBJ2-7 TRBD1 15 TRBV18 CASSATQGQDYEQYF TGTGCCAGCTCAGCAACCCAGGGACAGGATTACGAGCAGTACTTC
NA TRBJ2-1 TRBD2 15 TRBV7-2 CASSLAGLESLEQFF TGTGCCAGCAGCTTAGCGGGACTAGAATCCCTAGAGCAGTTCTTC